This record looks at one T cell receptor beta chain sequence and its context. This sample is drawn from a study of cytomegalovirus exposure and HLA in healthy donors. Healthy bone marrow donors supplied every sample. The CDR3 has 14 residues. Trimming removed 7 bases from V and 1 base from J, with 13 bases in between. Germline values: CDR1 WSHSY, CDR2 SAAADI. Primers: 60 Vbeta forward and 13 Jbeta reverse. TCRdb keeps only in-frame clones here, not all; method: immunoSEQ multiplex PCR. The table shows 130,000 or so clones, with around 76% occurring only once. The V and J genes are TRBV10-2 and TRBJ1-1; a possible D gene is TRBD1 (6 bases). This clonotype originated in a male donor in good health and CMV-seronegative. The sample was PBMCs. The CDR3 is CASNGGAGNTEAFF. CDR3 coding DNA: TGCGCCAGCAATGGGGGGGCGGGGAACACTGAAGCTTTCTTT.